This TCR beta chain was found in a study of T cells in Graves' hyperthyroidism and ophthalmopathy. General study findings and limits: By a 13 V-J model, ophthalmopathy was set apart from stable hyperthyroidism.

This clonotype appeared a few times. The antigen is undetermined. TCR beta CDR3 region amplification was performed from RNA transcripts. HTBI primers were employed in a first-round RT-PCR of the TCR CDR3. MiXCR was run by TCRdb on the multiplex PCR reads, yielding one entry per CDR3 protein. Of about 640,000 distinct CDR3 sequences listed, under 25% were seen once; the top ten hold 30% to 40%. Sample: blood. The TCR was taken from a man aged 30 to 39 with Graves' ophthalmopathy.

The chain's CDR3 is CASSRSEGGDTQYF. DNA for the CDR3: TGTGCCAGCTCACGATCGGAGGGGGGAGATACGCAGTATTTT. This rearrangement joins TRBV18 to TRBJ2-3; possibly TRBD1 or TRBD2 for D (6 bases each). Germline V gene data show CDR1 as KGHSH and CDR2 as LQKENI. The V end was cut by 4 bases, the J end by 5 bases, with 13 bases between. The CDR3 runs 14 residues.